This note documents a single T cell receptor (beta chain) sequence. The antigen it recognizes is unknown. This receptor is murine, so its gene names and germline sequences reflect the mouse genome. With the read ending 4 residues before the CDR3 end, the germline J gene is used to fill in that end. At the DNA level, this CDR3 is encoded by other sequences in the same sample as well. These data belong to a study of CD8+ T cells in alopecia areata (dated by TCRdb to 2016 to 2018). For context, the study as a whole: Female C3H/HeJ recipients, 7-10 weeks old, were grafted with skin from C3H/HeJ donors with spontaneous alopecia (about 6-12 months old). In both human patients and the C3H/HeJ mouse model, the study applied high-throughput TCRbeta sequencing to look at T cell clonal expansion in alopecia areata. TCRbeta CDR3 regions were amplified by immunoSEQ multiplex PCR with 35 Vbeta forward and 13 Jbeta reverse primers. Human TCRbeta sequencing covered scalp tissue and sorted CD4+ and CD8+ peripheral blood T cells from patchy and totalis/universalis alopecia areata patients and healthy controls. Scalp clonality was compared across normal scalp (n=4), patchy alopecia areata scalp (n=8), and alopecia totalis/universalis scalp (n=8). The RNA source kit depended on sample type: the PAXgene miRNA kit for fixed scalp, the miRNeasy kit for PBMCs, and the RNeasy kit for mouse skin. Points the paper makes about the study in general: Higher clonality and more expanded CD8+ clones were observed in lesional scalp than in normal scalp, particularly in alopecia totalis/universalis, a finding suggestive of antigenic drive. Shared TCR sequences between patients were less evident than in mice, which may be partly attributable to HLA diversity in the patient population. Resident alphabeta T cells in normal human skin are also sequenced, complicating scalp TCR repertoire analysis, unlike mouse skin dominated by gammadelta T cells.

Pooled mouse cutaneous lymph node cells were stained for CD4, CD8alpha, NKG2D, NKG2ACE and other markers and were then sorted on a BD Influx. For CDR1 and CDR2, the germline V gene (reference sequence) lists NNHNN and SYGAGS. Reading from cysteine to phenylalanine, the CDR3 counts 13 amino acids. The DNA has 27 bases, all within the CDR3, and is read from base 1. The library relied on the immunoSEQ multiplex PCR assay. RNA was extracted from all samples and reverse transcribed into cDNA as template for TCR sequencing. SuperScript III was used for first-strand cDNA synthesis, primed with a 2:1 mix of oligo-dT and random hexamers. A synthetic immune receptor repertoire was used to assess amplification bias, and residual bias was removed computationally. Libraries were sequenced on Illumina HiSeq using 60 bp reads that covered the CDR3 and were read from J toward V. Per the authors' processing: Raw reads were preprocessed to remove errors, and CDR3 was defined by IMGT conventions from the conserved cysteine to phenylalanine. Clonality was computed by normalizing Shannon entropy by log2 of the number of productive unique TCRs and subtracting the result from 1. Whether each scalp clone was CD4 or CD8 was inferred by checking scalp TCRbeta sequences against the CD4 and CD8 repertoires from sorted blood. TCRdb took this table from immuneACCESS and kept in-frame rearrangements with V and J called. Such tables lack part of the clones; where checked against another copy, unresolved V genes explain under half of the gap, and the rest is unexplained. V, J and clone size are taken as reported in that table, and D and trimming were inferred from the DNA itself. This sample contains approximately 300,000 clones, none of which is a singleton. About 1.1% of the sample comes from the top ten.

This sequence originates from a C3H/HeJ mouse with alopecia areata. Mice from this strain have the MHC haplotype H2-k. The source material was CD4+ T cells sorted from a lymph node. The chain joins TRBV13-2 to TRBJ2-5, with TRBD2 identical over 8 junction bases. The encoded CDR3 is CASGDGGADTQYF. The covered CDR3 bases are TGTGCCAGCGGTGACGGGGGGGCGGAC.